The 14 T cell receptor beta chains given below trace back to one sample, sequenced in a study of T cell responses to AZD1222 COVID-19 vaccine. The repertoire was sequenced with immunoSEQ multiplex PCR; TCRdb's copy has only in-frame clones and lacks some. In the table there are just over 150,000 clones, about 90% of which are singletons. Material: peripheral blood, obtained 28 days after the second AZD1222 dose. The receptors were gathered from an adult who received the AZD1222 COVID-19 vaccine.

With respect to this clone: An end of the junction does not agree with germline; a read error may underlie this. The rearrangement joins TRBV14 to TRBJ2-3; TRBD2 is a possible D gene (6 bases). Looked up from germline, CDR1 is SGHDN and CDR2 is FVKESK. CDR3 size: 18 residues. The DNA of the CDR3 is TGTGCTAGCAGCCAAACCTCGCACGGGGGTACTAGCACAGATACGCAGTATTTT. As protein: CASSQTSHGGTSTDTQYF.

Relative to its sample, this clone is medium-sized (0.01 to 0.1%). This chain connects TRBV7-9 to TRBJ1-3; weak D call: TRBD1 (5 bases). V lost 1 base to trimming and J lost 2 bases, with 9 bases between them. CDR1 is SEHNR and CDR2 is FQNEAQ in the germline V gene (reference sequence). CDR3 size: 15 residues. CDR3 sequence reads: CASSLDWGPGNTIYF. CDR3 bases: TGTGCCAGCAGCTTAGATTGGGGACCTGGAAACACCATATATTTT.

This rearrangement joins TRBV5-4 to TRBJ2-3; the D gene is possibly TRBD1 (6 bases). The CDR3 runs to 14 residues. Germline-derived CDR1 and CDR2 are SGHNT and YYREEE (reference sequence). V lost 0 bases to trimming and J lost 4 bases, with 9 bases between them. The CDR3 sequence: CASSLVGAADTQYF. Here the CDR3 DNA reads TGTGCCAGCAGCTTGGTGGGGGCTGCAGATACGCAGTATTTT. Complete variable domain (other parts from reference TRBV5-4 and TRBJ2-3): ETGVTQSPTHLIKTRGQQVTLRCSSQSGHNTVSWYQQALGQGPQFIFQYYREEENGRGNFPPRFSGLQFPNYSSELNVNALELDDSALYLCASSLVGAADTQYFGPGTRLTVL.

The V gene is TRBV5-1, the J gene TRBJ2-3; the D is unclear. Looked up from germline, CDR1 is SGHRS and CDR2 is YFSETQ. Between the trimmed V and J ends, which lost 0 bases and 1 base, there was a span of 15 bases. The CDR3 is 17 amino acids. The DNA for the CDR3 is TGCGCCAGCAGCTTGGGCCCCTCGGCGACCCGCACAGATACGCAGTATTTT. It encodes CASSLGPSATRTDTQYF.

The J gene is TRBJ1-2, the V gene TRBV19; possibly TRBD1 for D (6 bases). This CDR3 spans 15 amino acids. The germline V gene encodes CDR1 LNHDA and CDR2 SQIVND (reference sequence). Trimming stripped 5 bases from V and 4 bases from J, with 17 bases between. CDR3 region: CASSGGGQPTYGYTF. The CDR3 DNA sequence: TGTGCCAGTAGTGGCGGAGGACAGCCTACCTATGGCTACACCTTC. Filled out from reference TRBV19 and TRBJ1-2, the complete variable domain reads DGGITQSPKYLFRKEGQNVTLSCEQNLNHDAMYWYRQDPGQGLRLIYYSQIVNDFQKGDIAEGYSVSREKKESFPLTVTSAQKNPTAFYLCASSGGGQPTYGYTFGSGTRLTVV.

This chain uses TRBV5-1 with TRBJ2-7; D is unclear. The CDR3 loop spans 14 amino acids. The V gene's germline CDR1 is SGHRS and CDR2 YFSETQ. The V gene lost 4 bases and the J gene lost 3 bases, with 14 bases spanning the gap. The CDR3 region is CASSHGGTNYEQYF. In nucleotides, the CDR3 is TGCGCCAGCAGCCATGGCGGTACTAACTACGAGCAGTACTTC.

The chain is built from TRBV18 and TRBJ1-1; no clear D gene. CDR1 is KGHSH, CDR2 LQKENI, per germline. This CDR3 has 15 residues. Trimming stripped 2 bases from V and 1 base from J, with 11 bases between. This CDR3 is CASSPMLGKNTEAFF. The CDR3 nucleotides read TGTGCCAGCTCACCAATGTTGGGCAAGAACACTGAAGCTTTCTTT.

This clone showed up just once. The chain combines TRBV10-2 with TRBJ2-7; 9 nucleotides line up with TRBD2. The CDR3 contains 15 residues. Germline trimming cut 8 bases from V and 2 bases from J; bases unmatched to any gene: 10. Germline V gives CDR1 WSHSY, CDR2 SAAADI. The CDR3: CASSPGSGRPYEQYF. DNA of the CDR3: TGCGCCAGCTCCCCTGGAAGCGGGAGGCCCTACGAGCAGTACTTC.

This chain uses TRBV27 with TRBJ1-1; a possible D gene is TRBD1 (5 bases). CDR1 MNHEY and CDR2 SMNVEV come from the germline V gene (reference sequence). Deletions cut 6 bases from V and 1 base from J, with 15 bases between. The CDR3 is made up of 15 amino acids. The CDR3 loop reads CASSLGGGWNTEAFF. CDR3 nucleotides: TGTGCCAGCAGCCTCGGCGGGGGTTGGAACACTGAAGCTTTCTTT.

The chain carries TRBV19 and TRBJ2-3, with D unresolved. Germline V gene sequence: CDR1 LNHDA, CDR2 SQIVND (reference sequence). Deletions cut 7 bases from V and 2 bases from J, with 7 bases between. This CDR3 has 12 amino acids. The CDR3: CASNSNTDTQYF. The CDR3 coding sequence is TGTGCCAGTAACTCGAACACAGATACGCAGTATTTT.

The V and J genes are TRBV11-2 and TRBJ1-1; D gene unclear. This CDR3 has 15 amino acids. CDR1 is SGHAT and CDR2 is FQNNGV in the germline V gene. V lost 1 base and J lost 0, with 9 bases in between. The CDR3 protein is CASSLVPGMNTEAFF. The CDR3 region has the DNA TGTGCCAGCAGCTTAGTTCCGGGGATGAACACTGAAGCTTTCTTT.

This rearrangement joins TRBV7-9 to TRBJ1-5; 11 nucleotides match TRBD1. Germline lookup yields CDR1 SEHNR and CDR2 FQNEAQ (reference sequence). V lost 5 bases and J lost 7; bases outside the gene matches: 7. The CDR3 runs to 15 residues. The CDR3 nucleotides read TGTGCCAGCAGCGCTGGGACAGGGGGGGGACAGCCCCAGCATTTT. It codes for CASSAGTGGGQPQHF.

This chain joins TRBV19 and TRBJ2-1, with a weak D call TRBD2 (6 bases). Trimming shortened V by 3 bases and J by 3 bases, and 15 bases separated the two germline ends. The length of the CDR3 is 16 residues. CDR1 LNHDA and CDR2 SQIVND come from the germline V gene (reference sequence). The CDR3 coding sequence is TGTGCCAGTAGTATTGGGGGGACCCCCAACTACAATGAGCAGTTCTTC. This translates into CASSIGGTPNYNEQFF.

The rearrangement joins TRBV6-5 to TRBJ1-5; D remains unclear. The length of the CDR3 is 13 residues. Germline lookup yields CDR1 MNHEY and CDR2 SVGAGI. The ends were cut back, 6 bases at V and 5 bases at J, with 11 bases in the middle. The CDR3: CASSPGEYQPQHF. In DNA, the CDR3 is TGTGCCAGCAGCCCCGGGGAGTATCAGCCCCAGCATTTT.